The 30 T cell receptor beta chains below come from one sample, sequenced in a study of cytomegalovirus exposure and HLA in healthy donors. The PCR contained 60 Vbeta and 13 Jbeta primers. Produced via immunoSEQ multiplex PCR; TCRdb's table is partial and in-frame only. Reported are under 70,000 clones; the ten largest clones contain roughly 2.3%. Sample: PBMCs. These receptors were taken from a female donor in good health and CMV-seropositive.

The chain joins TRBV6-5 to TRBJ2-2; no definite D call. CDR1 MNHEY and CDR2 SVGAGI come from the germline V gene. Trimming took off 6 bases at V and 5 bases at J, with 10 bases between the two ends. CDR3 length: 13 residues. This CDR3 reads CASRPSRTGELFF. CDR3 nucleotide sequence: TGTGCCAGCAGACCCAGCAGGACCGGGGAGCTGTTTTTT.

The chain couples TRBV6-4 to TRBJ1-2; the match to TRBD1 covers 7 bases. Germline V gene data show CDR1 as MRHNA and CDR2 as SNTAGT. This CDR3 comprises 14 residues. Trimming at V came to 3 bases and at J to 2 bases, leaving 3 bases not matched to a gene. The DNA of the CDR3 is TGTGCCAGCAGTGATACACAGGGGAACTATGGCTACACCTTC. Protein sequence: CASSDTQGNYGYTF.

Remarks on this clone: Different DNA sequences within this sample yield the same CDR3. This chain uses TRBV9 with TRBJ2-7, with D possibly TRBD1 on 5 matching bases. Germline V gene sequence: CDR1 SGDLS, CDR2 YYNGEE. This CDR3 comprises 14 residues. The V end lost 4 bases, the J end lost 3 bases, and 14 bases lay between the germline ends. In DNA form, the CDR3 reads TGTGCCAGCAGCCCCCCAGGGCACCACTACGAGCAGTACTTC. Its translation is CASSPPGHHYEQYF.

The chain uses TRBV14 and TRBJ1-1; 7 bases are shared with TRBD1. This CDR3 spans 12 amino acids. The germline V gene encodes CDR1 SGHDN and CDR2 FVKESK. V lost 3 bases, J lost 6 bases, and 1 base stayed unmatched. CDR3 amino acids: CASSHDRAEAFF. The CDR3 DNA is TGTGCCAGCAGCCATGACAGGGCTGAAGCTTTCTTT.

The chain's CDR3 is CASSQGVVQYPNTEAFF. In DNA form, the CDR3 reads TGCGCCAGCAGCCAAGGAGTTGTACAGTACCCGAACACTGAAGCTTTCTTT. The genes are TRBV4-3 and TRBJ1-1; D unresolved. Trimming pared 1 base from V and 1 base from J, leaving 16 bases between. CDR3 length: 17 amino acids. Germline V lookup: CDR1 LGHNA, CDR2 YSLEER.

The J gene is TRBJ1-6, the V gene TRBV11-2, with no clear D. Germline CDR1 SGHAT, CDR2 FQNNGV. CDR3 length equals 15 residues. The V end lost 1 base, the J end lost 9 bases, and 13 bases lay between the germline ends. DNA for the CDR3: TGTGCCAGCAGCTTAGTCCTCCCAGGTCCTTCACCCCTCCACTTT. Protein: CASSLVLPGPSPLHF.

This chain links TRBV5-1 with TRBJ2-3; TRBD1 matches 7 bases. J gave up 0 bases and V 0 bases, and 4 bases lay outside the gene matches. The CDR3 covers 16 residues. Germline CDR1 is SGHRS and CDR2 is YFSETQ. CDR3 residues: CASSLAEGASTDTQYF. The CDR3 DNA reads as TGCGCCAGCAGCTTGGCCGAGGGGGCAAGCACAGATACGCAGTATTTT.

This chain uses TRBV5-5 with TRBJ1-1; TRBD1 aligns across 8 bases. Trimming took 0 bases from V and 1 from J; bases not matched to a gene: 8. CDR1 SGHKS and CDR2 YYEKEE come from the germline V gene (reference sequence). The CDR3 has 17 residues. This CDR3 reads CASSLGIAGTGNTEAFF. CDR3 coding DNA: TGTGCCAGCAGCTTGGGTATAGCCGGGACAGGGAACACTGAAGCTTTCTTT.

This chain's CDR3 is CASSFKPGGRYEQYF. The CDR3, as DNA: TGTGCCAGCAGCTTCAAGCCCGGGGGGCGCTACGAGCAGTACTTC. V and J are TRBV9 and TRBJ2-7; possibly TRBD2 for D (7 bases). The CDR3 covers 15 residues. The V gene's germline CDR1 is SGDLS and CDR2 YYNGEE. Trimming shortened V by 4 bases and J by 3 bases, and 17 bases separated the two germline ends.

The CDR3 spells CSVELGAQGRSTDTQYF. In DNA form, the CDR3 reads TGCAGCGTTGAGTTAGGGGCACAGGGGCGCTCCACAGATACGCAGTATTTT. V gene TRBV29-1 combines with J gene TRBJ2-3; the match to TRBD1 covers 7 bases. The germline V gene has CDR1 SQVTM and CDR2 ANQGSEA. The CDR3 spans 17 residues. With V trimmed by 3 bases and J by 2 bases, 14 bases remained unmatched.

CDR3 sequence: CAIHRTGGGATEAFF. In DNA, the CDR3 is TGTGCCATCCACCGGACAGGGGGCGGGGCCACTGAAGCTTTCTTT. The rearrangement uses TRBV7-2 and TRBJ1-1; 11 bases are shared with TRBD1. V dropped 10 bases and J dropped 4; count of bases not matched to a gene: 11. Looked up from germline, CDR1 is SGHTA and CDR2 is FQGNSA. This CDR3 has 15 residues.

The rearrangement uses TRBV7-2 and TRBJ1-5; the match to TRBD1 covers 7 bases. V shed 4 bases and J 5 bases; nucleotides not matched to a gene: 2. Germline values: CDR1 SGHTA, CDR2 FQGNSA. CDR3 length: 13 residues. The CDR3 DNA sequence: TGTGCCAGCAGCTCCACAGGGGATCAGCCCCAGCATTTT. Its translation: CASSSTGDQPQHF.

This chain links TRBV28 with TRBJ1-1, with 9 positions matching TRBD1. From germline, CDR1 is MDHEN and CDR2 SYDVKM. The CDR3 sequence is 16 residues long. With V trimmed by 7 bases and J by 3 bases, 12 bases remained unmatched. CDR3 loop: CASTPLGDRVYTEAFF. The DNA of the CDR3 is TGTGCCAGCACCCCCCTGGGGGACAGGGTTTACACTGAAGCTTTCTTT.

The chain links TRBV20-1 to TRBJ2-5; D might be TRBD2 (5 bases). The V end was cut by 0 bases, the J end by 11 bases, with 10 bases between. The CDR3 has 11 amino acids. CDR1 and CDR2 from the germline V gene are DFQATT and SNEGSKA (reference sequence). CDR3 in DNA: TGCAGTGCTAGAGATTACCGGGGTCAGTACTTC. Protein product: CSARDYRGQYF.

The chain is built from TRBV18 and TRBJ2-1, with 8 bases aligning to TRBD1. J lost 16 bases, V lost 6 bases, and 11 bases had no gene match. Germline V gene data show CDR1 as KGHSH and CDR2 as LQKENI. The CDR3 length is 12 residues. The CDR3, as DNA: TGTGCCAGCTCTCGACCACAGGGGGAGCTTTTCTTC. It specifies CASSRPQGELFF.

The chain recombines TRBV19 with TRBJ1-1, with 9 bases identical to TRBD1. V lost 5 bases, J lost 5 bases, and 9 bases stayed unmatched. The length of the CDR3 is 15 residues. Germline V gives CDR1 LNHDA, CDR2 SQIVND (reference sequence). CDR3 sequence reads: CASSGTGQGKTEAFF. The CDR3 DNA sequence: TGTGCCAGTAGTGGAACAGGACAGGGGAAGACTGAAGCTTTCTTT.

The V gene is TRBV4-3, the J gene TRBJ1-6; D is unclear. The CDR3 is 17 residues long. The V gene's germline CDR1 is LGHNA and CDR2 YSLEER. Trimming removed 0 bases from V and 2 bases from J, with 11 bases in between. The CDR3 DNA is TGCGCCAGCAGCCAAGATACGGGAAGCACCTATAATTCACCCCTCCACTTT. Translated: CASSQDTGSTYNSPLHF.

The CDR3 protein is CASSDRDSSYEQYF. The CDR3 DNA reads as TGTGCCAGCAGTGATAGGGACAGCTCCTACGAGCAGTACTTC. The gene calls are TRBV6-4 and TRBJ2-7, with 7 bases fitting TRBD1. With 3 bases clipped from V and 0 bases from J, the junction kept 2 bases outside the gene matches. Per germline, CDR1 MRHNA and CDR2 SNTAGT. This CDR3 region has 14 residues.

The V and J genes are TRBV27 and TRBJ2-1, with a weak D call TRBD2 (5 bases). The V gene lost 4 bases and the J gene lost 6 bases, with 16 bases spanning the gap. CDR1 and CDR2 from the germline V gene are MNHEY and SMNVEV (reference sequence). The CDR3 is 15 amino acids. The DNA for the CDR3 is TGTGCCAGCAGTTCTTGGACTGCCCCCCTCAATGAGCAGTTCTTC. It is translated as CASSSWTAPLNEQFF.

This rearrangement joins TRBV9 to TRBJ2-2; 7 bases agree with TRBD1. V was clipped by 4 bases and J by 8 bases; unmatched bases: 11. Germline V gene data show CDR1 as SGDLS and CDR2 as YYNGEE. This CDR3 contains 15 residues. CDR3 loop: CASSPGTVQPGELFF. The CDR3 DNA follows: TGTGCCAGCAGCCCCGGGACAGTACAACCGGGGGAGCTGTTTTTT.

The rearrangement joins TRBV25-1 to TRBJ1-3; D ambiguous. V was clipped by 1 base and J by 2 bases, with 9 bases between them. The CDR3 extends over 15 amino acids. Germline CDR1 and CDR2: MGHDK and SYGVNS. CDR3 protein: CASSEFEAPGNTIYF. In nucleotides, the CDR3 is TGTGCCAGCAGTGAATTTGAGGCTCCTGGAAACACCATATATTTT.

V is TRBV10-3 and J is TRBJ1-3, with 8 bases fitting TRBD1. The CDR3 sequence is 16 residues long. The V segment lost 6 bases and the J segment 0 bases; nucleotides outside the gene matches: 7. CDR1 and CDR2 from the germline V gene are ENHRY and SYGVKD. The DNA for the CDR3 is TGTGCCATCAGCCTGACAGGGGACGACTCTGGAAACACCATATATTTT. Translation: CAISLTGDDSGNTIYF.

The chain couples TRBV27 to TRBJ2-7, with 10 positions matching TRBD2. Germline values: CDR1 MNHEY, CDR2 SMNVEV (reference sequence). This CDR3 comprises 20 residues. Unmatched junction bases numbered 16, after V lost 0 bases and J lost 2 bases. The CDR3 coding sequence is TGTGCCAGCAGTTTATCGGGGCGGGGACTAGCGACTCGAACCGCCTACGAGCAGTACTTC. Translated, it gives CASSLSGRGLATRTAYEQYF.

This sequence joins TRBV19 and TRBJ1-1; tentative D call: TRBD1 (5 bases). CDR1 is LNHDA and CDR2 is SQIVND in the germline V gene (reference sequence). The CDR3 spans 13 residues. Deletions cut 1 base from V and 5 bases from J, with 8 bases between. The CDR3 DNA reads TGTGCCAGTAGTATAGTTCGGGGGACTGAAGCTTTCTTT. It is translated as CASSIVRGTEAFF. Supplemented by reference TRBV19 and TRBJ1-1, the full variable domain reads DGGITQSPKYLFRKEGQNVTLSCEQNLNHDAMYWYRQDPGQGLRLIYYSQIVNDFQKGDIAEGYSVSREKKESFPLTVTSAQKNPTAFYLCASSIVRGTEAFFGQGTRLTVV.

V gene TRBV5-1 combines with J gene TRBJ1-5; TRBD1 is a possible D gene (5 bases). This CDR3 is 14 amino acids long. V lost 0 bases to trimming and J lost 6 bases, with 10 bases between them. The V gene's germline CDR1 is SGHRS and CDR2 YFSETQ. CDR3 coding DNA: TGCGCCAGCAGCTTGGTCGGGGGAGGTCAGCCCCAGCATTTT. Translation: CASSLVGGGQPQHF.

V is TRBV11-1 and J is TRBJ1-2; a weak D match, TRBD1 (5 bases). The CDR3 is 12 residues long. V was trimmed by 3 bases and J by 8 bases, leaving 10 bases between them. The germline CDR1 and CDR2 sequences are SGHAT and FQDESV (reference sequence). This chain's CDR3 is CASSFKAGGYTF. In DNA form, the CDR3 reads TGTGCCAGCAGCTTCAAGGCAGGGGGCTACACCTTC.

The CDR3 DNA reads TGTGCCAGCAGCTGGACAGGGGTCGATGGCTACACCTTC. As protein: CASSWTGVDGYTF. The genes are TRBV5-6 and TRBJ1-2; TRBD1 agrees at 9 bases. This CDR3 contains 13 residues. Germline V lookup: CDR1 SGHDT, CDR2 YYEEEE. J gave up 6 bases and V 3 bases, and 3 bases lay outside the gene matches.

The chain couples TRBV5-1 to TRBJ1-2; possibly TRBD1 for D (5 bases). Trimming left V 0 bases short and J 3 bases short, with 18 bases between. CDR3 length: 17 residues. The germline CDR1 and CDR2 sequences are SGHRS and YFSETQ. In DNA form, the CDR3 reads TGCGCCAGCAGCTTGGAATTGCGCGAAGGGGTTGACTATGGCTACACCTTC. Encoded protein: CASSLELREGVDYGYTF.

This chain joins TRBV7-6 and TRBJ1-1; D remains unclear. Trimming took 5 bases from V and 1 from J, leaving 14 bases between them. The germline gives CDR1 SGHVS, CDR2 FNYEAQ. CDR3 length: 15 amino acids. This chain's CDR3 is CASSPARGSNTEAFF. For the CDR3, the DNA is TGTGCCAGCAGCCCGGCGAGAGGATCGAACACTGAAGCTTTCTTT.

This chain joins TRBV19 and TRBJ2-7; 12 nucleotides agree with TRBD2. The junction had 10 bases not matched to a gene; V was cut back by 10 bases and J by 3 bases. The CDR3 contains 15 residues. CDR1 and CDR2 (germline): LNHDA, SQIVND (reference sequence). The CDR3 nucleotides are TGTGCCACGACCCCCCGACTAGCGGGAGTCTACGAGCAGTACTTC. As protein: CATTPRLAGVYEQYF.